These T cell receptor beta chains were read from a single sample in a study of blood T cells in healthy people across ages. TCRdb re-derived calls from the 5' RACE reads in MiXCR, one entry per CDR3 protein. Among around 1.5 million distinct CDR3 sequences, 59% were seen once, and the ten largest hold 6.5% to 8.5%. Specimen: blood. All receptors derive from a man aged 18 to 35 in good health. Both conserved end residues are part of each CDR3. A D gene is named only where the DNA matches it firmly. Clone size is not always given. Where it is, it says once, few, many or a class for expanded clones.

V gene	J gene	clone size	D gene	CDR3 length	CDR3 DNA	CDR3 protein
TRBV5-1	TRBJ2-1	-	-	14	TGCGCCAGCAGCTTGATTTCCGCGGGGAATGAGCAGTTCTTC	CASSLISAGNEQFF
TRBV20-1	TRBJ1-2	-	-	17	TGCAGTGCTAGAGAGGTGGGGGGAGGGGCTCTCAACTATGGCTACACCTTC	CSAREVGGGALNYGYTF
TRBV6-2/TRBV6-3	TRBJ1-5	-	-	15	TGTGCCAGCAGCCCCCTCACGTATAGCAATCAGCCCCAGCATTTT	CASSPLTYSNQPQHF
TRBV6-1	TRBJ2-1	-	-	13	TGTGCCAGCAGGAAGGATCTACAGTGGCCGCAGTTCTTC	CASRKDLQWPQFF
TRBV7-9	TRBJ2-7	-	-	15	TGTGCCAGCAGCCTACAGTCCAGTTCGATCTACGAGCAGTACTTC	CASSLQSSSIYEQYF
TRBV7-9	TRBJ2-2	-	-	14	TGTGCCAGCAGTCCGGAGGGAGTCCCCGGGGAGCTGTTTTTT	CASSPEGVPGELFF
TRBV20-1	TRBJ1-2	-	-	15	TGCAGTGCCCCACTTCGGGGGGGTAGGGTCAATGGCTACACCTTC	CSAPLRGGRVNGYTF
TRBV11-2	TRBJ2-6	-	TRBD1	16	TGTGCCAGCAGTAGGGGGCTGAGCTCTGGGGCCAACGTCCTGACTTTC	CASSRGLSSGANVLTF
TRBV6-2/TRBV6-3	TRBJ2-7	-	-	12	TGTGCCAGCAGTGACCTAGGAAGGATGCAGTACTTC	CASSDLGRMQYF
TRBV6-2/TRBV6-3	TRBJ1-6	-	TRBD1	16	TGTGCCAGCACCCATGATAACAGGGGGTTTAATTCACCCCTCCACTTT	CASTHDNRGFNSPLHF
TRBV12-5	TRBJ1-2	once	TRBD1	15	TGTGCTAGTGGCCCCCGGACAGGGACTAACTATGGCTACACCTTC	CASGPRTGTNYGYTF
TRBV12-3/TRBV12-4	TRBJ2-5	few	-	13	TGTGCCAGCAATCGTGGGTCAGAAGAGACCCAGTACTTC	CASNRGSEETQYF
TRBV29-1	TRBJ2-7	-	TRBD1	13	TGCAGCGTCGGACAGGGGGGTCGATACGAGCAGTACTTC	CSVGQGGRYEQYF
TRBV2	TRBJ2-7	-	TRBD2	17	TGTGCCAGCAGAGGGACTAGCGGGAGTAGGACCTACAATGAGCAGTACTTC	CASRGTSGSRTYNEQYF
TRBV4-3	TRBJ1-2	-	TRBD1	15	TGCGCCAGCAGCCAAGGCCGGGGACAGCTAAATGGCTACACCTTC	CASSQGRGQLNGYTF
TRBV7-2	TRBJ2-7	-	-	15	TGTGCCAGCAGCTTACGGGGCAATGGGGCCGGCGAGCAGTACTTC	CASSLRGNGAGEQYF
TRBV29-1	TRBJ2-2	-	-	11	TGCAGCGTTGTGGCCACCGAAAGGCTGTTTTTT	CSVVATERLFF
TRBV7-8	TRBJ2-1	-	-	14	TGTGCCAGCAGCTTTCAACGGAGGTACAATCAGCAGTTCTTC	CASSFQRRYNQQFF
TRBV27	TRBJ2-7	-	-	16	TGTGCCAGTAGTCCTTCTATTGGACAAGCCCTCTACGAGCAGTACTTC	CASSPSIGQALYEQYF
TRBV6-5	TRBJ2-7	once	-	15	TGTGCCAGCAGTTACGCCGGGACACTCTCCTACGAGCAGTACTTC	CASSYAGTLSYEQYF
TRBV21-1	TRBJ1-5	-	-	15	TGTGCCAGCAGGGGCCAGGGCGGGAAGGGTCAGCCCCAGCATTTT	CASRGQGGKGQPQHF
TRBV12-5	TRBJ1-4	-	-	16	TGTGCTAGTGGTTTGGTACGGGGGTCAACTAATGGAAAACTGTTTTTT	CASGLVRGSTNGKLFF
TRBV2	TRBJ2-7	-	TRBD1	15	TGTGCCAGCACCGTTCCCGGGACAGGGGGTTACGAGCAGTACTTC	CASTVPGTGGYEQYF
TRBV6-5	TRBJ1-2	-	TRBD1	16	TGTGCCAGCAGTTACTCCATACAGGGGATTGACTATGGCTACACCTTC	CASSYSIQGIDYGYTF
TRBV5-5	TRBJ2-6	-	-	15	TGTGCCAGCAGCCCGGACCACTCTGGGGCCAACGTCCTGACTTTC	CASSPDHSGANVLTF
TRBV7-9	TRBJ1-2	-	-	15	TGTGCCAGCAGCTCCTCCGGCAGTCGAAACTATGGCTACACCTTC	CASSSSGSRNYGYTF
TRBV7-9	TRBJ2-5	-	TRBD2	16	TGTGCCAGCAGCCCAACGGGACTAGCGGGGAAAGAGACCCAGTACTTC	CASSPTGLAGKETQYF
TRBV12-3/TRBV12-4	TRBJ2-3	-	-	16	TGTGCCAGCAGTTACCGTTTCAGCGATCGGACAGATACGCAGTATTTT	CASSYRFSDRTDTQYF
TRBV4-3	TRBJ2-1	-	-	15	TGCGCCAGCAGCCAAGCAAGGGGAGGGGGAAATGAGCAGTTCTTC	CASSQARGGGNEQFF
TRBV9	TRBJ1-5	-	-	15	TGTGCCAGCAGCGCCTCAGGGAGGAGCAATCAGCCCCAGCATTTT	CASSASGRSNQPQHF
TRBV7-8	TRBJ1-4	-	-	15	TGTGCCAGCAGCCCCCGGGTCGGGGGGAGGGAAAAACTGTTTTTT	CASSPRVGGREKLFF
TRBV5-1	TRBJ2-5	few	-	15	TGCGCCAGCAGCTTGAACACAGGGAGGAAGGAGACCCAGTACTTC	CASSLNTGRKETQYF
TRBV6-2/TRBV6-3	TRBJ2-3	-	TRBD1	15	TGTGCCAGCACCTTATGGGACAGCAGCACAGATACGCAGTATTTT	CASTLWDSSTDTQYF
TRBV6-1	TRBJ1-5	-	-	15	TGTGCCAGCAGTATCCGGGGGGCGCGGGATCAGCCCCAGCATTTT	CASSIRGARDQPQHF
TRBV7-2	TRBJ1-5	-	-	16	TGTGCCAGCAGCTTAGCTCCCCAGGGTGGCGATCAGCCCCAGCATTTT	CASSLAPQGGDQPQHF
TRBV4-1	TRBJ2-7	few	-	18	TGCGCCAGCAGCCAGGGGATTACAGGTTACCGCTCTTCCTACGAGCAGTACTTC	CASSQGITGYRSSYEQYF